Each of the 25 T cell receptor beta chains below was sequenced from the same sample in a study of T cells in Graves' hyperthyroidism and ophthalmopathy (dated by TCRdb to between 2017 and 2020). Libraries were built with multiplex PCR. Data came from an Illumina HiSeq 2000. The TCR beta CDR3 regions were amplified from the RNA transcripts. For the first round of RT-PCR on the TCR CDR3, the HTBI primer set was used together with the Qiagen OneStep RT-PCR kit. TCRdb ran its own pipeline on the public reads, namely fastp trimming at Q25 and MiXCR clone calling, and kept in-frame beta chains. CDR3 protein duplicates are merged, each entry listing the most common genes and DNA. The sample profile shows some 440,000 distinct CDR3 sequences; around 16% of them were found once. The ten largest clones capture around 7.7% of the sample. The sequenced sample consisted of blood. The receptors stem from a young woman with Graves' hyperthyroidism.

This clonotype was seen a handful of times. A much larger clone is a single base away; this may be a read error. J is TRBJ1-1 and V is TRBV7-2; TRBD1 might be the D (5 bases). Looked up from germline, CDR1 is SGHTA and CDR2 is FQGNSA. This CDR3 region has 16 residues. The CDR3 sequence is CAGSQRSGTANTEAFF. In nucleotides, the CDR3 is TGTGCCGGCAGCCAGCGCTCCGGGACGGCGAACACTGAAGCTTTCTTT. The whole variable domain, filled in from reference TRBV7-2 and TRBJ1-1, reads GAGVSQSPSNKVTEKGKDVELRCDPISGHTALYWYRQSLGQGLEFLIYFQGNSAPDKSGLPSDRFSAERTGGSVSTLTIQRTQQEDSAVYLCAGSQRSGTANTEAFFGQGTRLTVV.

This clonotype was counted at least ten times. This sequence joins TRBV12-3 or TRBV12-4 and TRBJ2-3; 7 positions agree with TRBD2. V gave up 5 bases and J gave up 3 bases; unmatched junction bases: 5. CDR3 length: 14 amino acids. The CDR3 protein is CASSHGGLTDTQYF. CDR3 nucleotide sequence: TGTGCCAGCAGTCACGGGGGGTTGACAGATACGCAGTATTTT.

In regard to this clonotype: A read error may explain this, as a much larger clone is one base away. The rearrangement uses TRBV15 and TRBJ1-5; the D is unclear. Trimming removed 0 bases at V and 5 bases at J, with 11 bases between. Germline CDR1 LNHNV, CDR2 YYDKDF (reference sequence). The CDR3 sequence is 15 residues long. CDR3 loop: CATSRERVLHQPQHF. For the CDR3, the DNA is TGTGCCACCAGCAGAGAGAGGGTGTTGCATCAGCCCCAGCATTTT.

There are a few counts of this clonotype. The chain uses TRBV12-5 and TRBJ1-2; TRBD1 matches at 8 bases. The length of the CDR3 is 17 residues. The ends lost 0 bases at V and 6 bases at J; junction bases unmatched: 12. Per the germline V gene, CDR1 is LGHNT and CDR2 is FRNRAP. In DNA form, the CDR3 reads TGTGCTAGTGGTTTGGTAATCGGGACAGGTCTACCAGATGGCTACACCTTC. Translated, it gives CASGLVIGTGLPDGYTF.

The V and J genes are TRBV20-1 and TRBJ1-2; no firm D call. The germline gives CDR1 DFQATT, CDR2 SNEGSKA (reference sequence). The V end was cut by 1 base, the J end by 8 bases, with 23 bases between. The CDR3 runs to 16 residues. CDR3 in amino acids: CSARVTNSARFFGYTF. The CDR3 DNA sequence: TGCAGTGCTAGAGTGACCAACAGCGCCCGGTTCTTCGGCTACACCTTC.

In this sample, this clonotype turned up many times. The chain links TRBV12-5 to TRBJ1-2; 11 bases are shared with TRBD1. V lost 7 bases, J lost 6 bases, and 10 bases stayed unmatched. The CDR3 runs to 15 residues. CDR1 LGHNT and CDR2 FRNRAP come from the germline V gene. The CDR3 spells CASAPGDRGGDGYTF. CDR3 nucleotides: TGTGCTAGTGCTCCTGGGGACAGGGGGGGAGATGGCTACACCTTC.

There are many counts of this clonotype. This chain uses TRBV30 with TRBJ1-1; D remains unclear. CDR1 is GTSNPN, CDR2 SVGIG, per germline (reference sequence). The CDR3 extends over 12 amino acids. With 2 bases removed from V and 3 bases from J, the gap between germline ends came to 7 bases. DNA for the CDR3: TGTGCCTGGAGTAGTGGAGACACTGAAGCTTTCTTT. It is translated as CAWSSGDTEAFF.

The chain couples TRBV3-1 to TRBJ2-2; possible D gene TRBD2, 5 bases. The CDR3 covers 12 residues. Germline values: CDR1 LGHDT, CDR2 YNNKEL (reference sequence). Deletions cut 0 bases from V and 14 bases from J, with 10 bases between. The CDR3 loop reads CASSQEIGVLFF. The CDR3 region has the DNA TGTGCCAGCAGCCAAGAAATCGGGGTCCTGTTTTTT.

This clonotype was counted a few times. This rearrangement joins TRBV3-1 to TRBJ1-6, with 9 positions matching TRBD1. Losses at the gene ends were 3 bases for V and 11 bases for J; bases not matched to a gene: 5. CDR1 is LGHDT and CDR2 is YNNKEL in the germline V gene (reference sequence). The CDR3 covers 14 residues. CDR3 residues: CASSHTGGWAPLHF. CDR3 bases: TGTGCCAGCAGCCATACAGGGGGCTGGGCACCCCTCCACTTT.

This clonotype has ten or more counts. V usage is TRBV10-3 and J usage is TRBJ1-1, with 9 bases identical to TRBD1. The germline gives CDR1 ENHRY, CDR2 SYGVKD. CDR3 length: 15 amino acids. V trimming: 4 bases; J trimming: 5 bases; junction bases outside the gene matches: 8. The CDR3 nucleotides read TGTGCCATCAGTGGTCCGGGACAGGGAGGAACTGAAGCTTTCTTT. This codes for CAISGPGQGGTEAFF.

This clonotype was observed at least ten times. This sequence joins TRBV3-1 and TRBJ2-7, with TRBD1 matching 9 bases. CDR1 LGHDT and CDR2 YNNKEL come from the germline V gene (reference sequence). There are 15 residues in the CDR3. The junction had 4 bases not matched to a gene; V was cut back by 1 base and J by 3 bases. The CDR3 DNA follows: TGTGCCAGCAGCCAAGGGACAGGGGTTGGCTACGAGCAGTACTTC. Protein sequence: CASSQGTGVGYEQYF.

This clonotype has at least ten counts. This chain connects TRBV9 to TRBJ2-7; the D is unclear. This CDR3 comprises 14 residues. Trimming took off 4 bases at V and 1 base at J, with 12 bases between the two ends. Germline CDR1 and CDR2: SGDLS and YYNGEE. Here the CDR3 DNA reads TGTGCCAGCAGCCCCTCCGAGATGTCCTACGAGCAGTACTTC. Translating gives CASSPSEMSYEQYF. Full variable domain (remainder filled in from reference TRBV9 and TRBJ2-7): DSGVTQTPKHLITATGQRVTLRCSPRSGDLSVYWYQQSLDQGLQFLIQYYNGEERAKGNILERFSAQQFPDLHSELNLSSLELGDSALYFCASSPSEMSYEQYFGPGTRLTVT.

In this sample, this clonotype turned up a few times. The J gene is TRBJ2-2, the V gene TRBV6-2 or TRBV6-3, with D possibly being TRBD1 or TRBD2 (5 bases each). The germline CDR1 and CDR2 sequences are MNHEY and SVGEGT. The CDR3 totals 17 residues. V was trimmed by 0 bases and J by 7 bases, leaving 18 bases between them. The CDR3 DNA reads TGTGCCAGCAGTTACTCGAACACCCGGGGCCGGGGCGGGGAGCTGTTTTTT. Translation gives CASSYSNTRGRGGELFF.

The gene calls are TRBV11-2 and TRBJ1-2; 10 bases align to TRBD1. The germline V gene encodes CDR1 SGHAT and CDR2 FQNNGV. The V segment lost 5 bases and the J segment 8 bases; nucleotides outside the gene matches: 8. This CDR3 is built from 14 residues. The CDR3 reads CASSLGDRGRGYTF. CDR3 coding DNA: TGTGCCAGCAGCCTGGGGGACAGGGGTCGGGGCTACACCTTC.

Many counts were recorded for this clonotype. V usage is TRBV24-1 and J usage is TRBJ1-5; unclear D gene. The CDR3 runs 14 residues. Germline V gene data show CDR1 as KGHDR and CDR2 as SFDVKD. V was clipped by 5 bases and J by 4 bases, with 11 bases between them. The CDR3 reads CATSVLLRNQPQHF. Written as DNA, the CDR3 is TGTGCCACCAGTGTACTGTTGAGGAATCAGCCCCAGCATTTT.

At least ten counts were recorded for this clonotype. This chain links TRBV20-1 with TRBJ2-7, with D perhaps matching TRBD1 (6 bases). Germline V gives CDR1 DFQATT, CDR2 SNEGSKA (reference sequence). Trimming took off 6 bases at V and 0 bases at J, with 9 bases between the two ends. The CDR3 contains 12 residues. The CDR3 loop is CSATGSSYEQYF. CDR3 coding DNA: TGCAGTGCAACAGGGAGCTCCTACGAGCAGTACTTC.

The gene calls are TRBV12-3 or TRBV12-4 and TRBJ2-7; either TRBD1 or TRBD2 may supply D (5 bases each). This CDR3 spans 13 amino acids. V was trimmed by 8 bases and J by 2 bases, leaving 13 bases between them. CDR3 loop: CASFAGTPYEQYF. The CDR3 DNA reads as TGTGCCAGCTTCGCCGGGACCCCCTACGAGCAGTACTTC.

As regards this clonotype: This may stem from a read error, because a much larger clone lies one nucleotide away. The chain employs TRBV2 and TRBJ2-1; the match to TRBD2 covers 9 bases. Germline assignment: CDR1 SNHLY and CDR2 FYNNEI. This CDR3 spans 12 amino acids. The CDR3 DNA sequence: TGTGCCAACAGTGGATCTAGCGGGGCGCAGTTCTTC. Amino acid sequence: CANSGSSGAQFF.

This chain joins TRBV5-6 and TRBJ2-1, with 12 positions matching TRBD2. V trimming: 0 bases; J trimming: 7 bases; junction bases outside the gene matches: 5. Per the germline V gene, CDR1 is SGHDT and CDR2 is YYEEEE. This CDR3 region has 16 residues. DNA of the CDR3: TGTGCCAGCAGCTTGGTCTGGACTAGCGGGAAAAATGAGCAGTTCTTC. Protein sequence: CASSLVWTSGKNEQFF.

CDR3 loop: CASSLFFLYQPQHF. CDR3 bases: TGTGCCAGCAGTTTATTTTTCCTTTATCAGCCCCAGCATTTT. The chain recombines TRBV28 with TRBJ1-5; D uncertain. The CDR3 is 14 residues long. CDR1 is MDHEN and CDR2 is SYDVKM in the germline V gene. Deletions cut 1 base from V and 5 bases from J, with 9 bases between.

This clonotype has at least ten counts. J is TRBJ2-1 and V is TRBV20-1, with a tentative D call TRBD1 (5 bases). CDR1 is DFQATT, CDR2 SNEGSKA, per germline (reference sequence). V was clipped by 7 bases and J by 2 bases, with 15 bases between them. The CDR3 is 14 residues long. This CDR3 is CSVNWGRTYNEQFF. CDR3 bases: TGCAGTGTCAACTGGGGCAGAACCTACAATGAGCAGTTCTTC.

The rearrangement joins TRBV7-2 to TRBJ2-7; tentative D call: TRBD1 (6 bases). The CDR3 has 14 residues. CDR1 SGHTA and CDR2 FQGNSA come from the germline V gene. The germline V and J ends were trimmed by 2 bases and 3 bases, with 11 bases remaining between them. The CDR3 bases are TGTGCCAGCAGCTTAAATACGGGACACTACGAGCAGTACTTC. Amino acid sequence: CASSLNTGHYEQYF.

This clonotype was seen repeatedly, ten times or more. CDR3 in amino acids: CAISESTGSRTGELFF. CDR3 DNA: TGTGCCATCAGTGAGTCGACAGGGTCCAGGACCGGGGAGCTGTTTTTT. The V and J genes are TRBV10-3 and TRBJ2-2; 7 positions match TRBD1. CDR3 length equals 16 residues. V lost 0 bases to trimming and J lost 5 bases; unmatched junction nucleotides: 6. CDR1 ENHRY and CDR2 SYGVKD come from the germline V gene.

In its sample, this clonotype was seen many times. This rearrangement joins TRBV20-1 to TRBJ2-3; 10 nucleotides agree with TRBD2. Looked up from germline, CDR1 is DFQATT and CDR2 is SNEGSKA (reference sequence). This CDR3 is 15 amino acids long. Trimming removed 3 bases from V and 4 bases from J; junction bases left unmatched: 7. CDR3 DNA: TGCAGTGCTAGGGGAGCGGGAGGGCGAGCAGATACGCAGTATTTT. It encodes CSARGAGGRADTQYF.

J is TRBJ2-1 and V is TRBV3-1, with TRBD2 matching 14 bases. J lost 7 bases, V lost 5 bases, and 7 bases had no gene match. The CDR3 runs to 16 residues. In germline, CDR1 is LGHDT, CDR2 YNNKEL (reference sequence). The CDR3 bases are TGTGCCAGCAGCTCCGGACTAGCGGGGGGCCTTAATGAGCAGTTCTTC. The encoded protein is CASSSGLAGGLNEQFF.